These 8 T cell receptor beta chains originate from one sample sequenced in a study of cytomegalovirus exposure and HLA in healthy donors. The PCR contained 60 Vbeta and 13 Jbeta primers. Here immunoSEQ multiplex PCR was the method, and the copy in TCRdb shows in-frame clones only, minus some. The sample has around 150,000 clones; 76% are singletons. The sequencing input was PBMCs. The receptors here all came from a man younger than 35 in good health and CMV-seronegative.

This clone was seen more than once but under ten times. The V call is TRBV5-5, the J call TRBJ2-5; the D gene is possibly TRBD1 (6 bases). With the DNA end fitting TRBJ2-7 better, the J assignment may be wrong. Germline values: CDR1 SGHKS, CDR2 YYEKEE (reference sequence). The CDR3 runs 14 residues. This CDR3 is CATNGQGSSYEQYF. CDR3 bases: TGTGCCACCAACGGGCAGGGGAGCTCCTACGAGCAGTACTTC.

V usage is TRBV10-1 and J usage is TRBJ2-1; TRBD2 matches 9 bases. The CDR3 extends over 16 amino acids. Germline V lookup: CDR1 WNHNN, CDR2 SYGVQD (reference sequence). The ends lost 0 bases at V and 0 bases at J; junction bases unmatched: 0. CDR3 sequence reads: CASSESSGGSYNEQFF. The CDR3 DNA is TGCGCCAGCAGTGAGTCTAGCGGGGGCTCCTACAATGAGCAGTTCTTC.

The chain joins TRBV5-6 to TRBJ2-5; D is uncertain. This CDR3 spans 13 amino acids. The germline V gene has CDR1 SGHDT and CDR2 YYEEEE. V was shortened by 7 bases and J by 4 bases, with 14 bases between the two germline ends. CDR3: CASESLRTETQYF. In nucleotides, the CDR3 is TGTGCCAGCGAGTCACTGAGAACAGAGACCCAGTACTTC.

This chain links TRBV11-2 with TRBJ2-1; D is possibly TRBD2 (6 bases). The V end lost 1 base, the J end lost 4 bases, and 14 bases lay between the germline ends. Germline CDR1 SGHAT, CDR2 FQNNGV. CDR3 length: 16 amino acids. The CDR3 sequence is CASSLAGTGTYNEQFF. CDR3 DNA sequence: TGTGCCAGCAGCTTAGCCGGGACTGGGACGTACAATGAGCAGTTCTTC.

There are a few counts of this clone. The rearrangement uses TRBV1 and TRBJ1-2; the table's D call TRBD1 went unverified against the DNA. TRBV1 counts as a pseudogene. The CDR3 covers 14 residues. The chain's CDR3 is CTSSQLDRGYGYTF. The DNA for the CDR3 is TGCACCAGCAGCCAACTGGACAGGGGCTATGGCTACACCTTC.

V is TRBV5-1 and J is TRBJ2-1; 15 positions agree with TRBD2. The CDR3 totals 16 residues. Germline CDR1 is SGHRS and CDR2 is YFSETQ. Losses at the gene ends were 4 bases for V and 8 bases for J; bases not matched to a gene: 7. The CDR3 nucleotides read TGCGCCAGCAGCCCTGGACTAGCGGGGGGGTTATATGAGCAGTTCTTC. This codes for CASSPGLAGGLYEQFF.

The rearrangement joins TRBV2 to TRBJ2-5; 9 nucleotides agree with TRBD2. The CDR3 is 14 residues long. In germline, CDR1 is SNHLY, CDR2 FYNNEI. V dropped 7 bases and J dropped 4; count of bases not matched to a gene: 7. The CDR3 bases are TGTGCCAGCACTTGGGCGGGAGGGGCAGAGACCCAGTACTTC. Translating gives CASTWAGGAETQYF.

V gene TRBV4-1 combines with J gene TRBJ2-3, with D possibly being TRBD1 (6 bases). V was trimmed by 0 bases and J by 1 base, leaving 11 bases between them. The CDR3 spans 16 residues. Germline CDR1 is MGHRA and CDR2 is YSYEKL. The chain's CDR3 is CASSQEGAGGTDTQYF. The CDR3 bases are TGCGCCAGCAGCCAAGAGGGGGCTGGCGGCACAGATACGCAGTATTTT.